The entry below describes one TCR beta chain. Its antigen is undetermined. The data derive from a study of cytomegalovirus exposure and HLA in healthy donors. Study outcomes and limitations: Presence/absence analyses rested on an assumption that sequencing depth was roughly uniform across donors. What was likely a sequencing artifact was a cluster of highly shared sequence variants.

The CDR3 consists of 16 residues. The PCR made use of 60 Vbeta and 13 Jbeta primers. Data came from immunoSEQ multiplex PCR; TCRdb stores just in-frame clones and leaves some out. Among 80,000 or so clones listed, around 84% were seen once. The V call is TRBV12-2, the J call TRBJ2-1; the table gives TRBD2 as D, unverified against the DNA. TRBV12-2 is a listed pseudogene. The sequenced sample consisted of PBMCs. The TCR originated in a man aged 35 to 55 in good health and CMV-seronegative. CDR3 sequence: CASRLGLAEAYNEQFF. The CDR3 DNA follows: TGTGCAAGTCGCTTGGGACTAGCGGAGGCCTACAATGAGCAGTTCTTC.